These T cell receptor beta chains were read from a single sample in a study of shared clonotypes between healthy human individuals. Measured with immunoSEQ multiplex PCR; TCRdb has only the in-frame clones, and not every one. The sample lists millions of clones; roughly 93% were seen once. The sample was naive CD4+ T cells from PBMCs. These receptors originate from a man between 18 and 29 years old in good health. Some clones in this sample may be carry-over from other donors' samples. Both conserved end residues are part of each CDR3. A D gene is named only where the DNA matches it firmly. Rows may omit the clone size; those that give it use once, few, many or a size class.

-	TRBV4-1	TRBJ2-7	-	TGCGCCAGCAGCCAAGTAGGACGTAGGGAGTATAACGAGCAGTACTTC	CASSQVGRREYNEQYF
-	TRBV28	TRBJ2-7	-	TGTGCCAGCAGATTCCAGGAATGGGGCGAGCAGTACTTC	CASRFQEWGEQYF
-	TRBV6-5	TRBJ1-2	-	TGTGCCAGCAGTTACGCGGGGACTTCAAACTATGGCTACACCTTC	CASSYAGTSNYGYTF
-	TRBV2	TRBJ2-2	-	TGTGCCAGCAGTGAAGCGGGCAGGGCCGGCACCGGGGAGCTGTTTTTT	CASSEAGRAGTGELFF
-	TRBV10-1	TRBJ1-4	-	TGCGCCAGCAGTGCTTCGGACGGACTTAATGAAAAACTGTTTTTT	CASSASDGLNEKLFF
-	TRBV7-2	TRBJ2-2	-	TGTGCCAGCAGCTTAGAGGGCGGCACCGGGGAGCTGTTTTTT	CASSLEGGTGELFF
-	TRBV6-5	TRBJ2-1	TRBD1	TGTGCCAGCAGCTCCACGGGACAGAGCTACAATGAGCAGTTCTTC	CASSSTGQSYNEQFF
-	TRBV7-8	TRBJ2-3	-	TGTGCCAGCAGCCCGAGATTGGTAGTCGGTACGCAGTATTTT	CASSPRLVVGTQYF
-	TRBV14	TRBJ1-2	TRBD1	TGTGCCAGCAGCCAAGCGAGGGGGCTCATGAATGGCTACACCTTC	CASSQARGLMNGYTF
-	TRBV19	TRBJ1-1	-	TGTGCCAGTAGTAACCCGCGCAGGACAGCAGAAGCTTTCTTT	CASSNPRRTAEAFF
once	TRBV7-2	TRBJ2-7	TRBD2	TGTGCCAGCAGCTTAGGGGGCGGGAGAGGAACCTACGAGCAGTACTTC	CASSLGGGRGTYEQYF
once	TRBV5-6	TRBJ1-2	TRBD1	TGTGCCAGCAGCCGGCGGGACAGCCACATCTATGGCTACACCTTC	CASSRRDSHIYGYTF
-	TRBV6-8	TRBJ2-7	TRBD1	TGTGCCAGCAGAGATGGACAGGGGTATCGATACGAGCAGTACTTC	CASRDGQGYRYEQYF
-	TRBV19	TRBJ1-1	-	TGTGCCAGTAGTTCCCTGGGGTTAGTTGGGACTGAAGCTTTCTTT	CASSSLGLVGTEAFF
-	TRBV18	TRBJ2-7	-	TGTGCCAGCTCACCACCCGTAGCGGGACAGGCGCAATACGAGCAGTACTTC	CASSPPVAGQAQYEQYF
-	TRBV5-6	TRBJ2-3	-	TGTGCCAGCAGCTTGGGCCCGAGAGGCACAGATACGCAGTATTTT	CASSLGPRGTDTQYF
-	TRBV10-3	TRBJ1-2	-	TGTGCCATCAGTGAGCAGGGCTTTAGTGGCTACACCTTC	CAISEQGFSGYTF
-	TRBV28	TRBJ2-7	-	TGTGCCAGCAGTTTCCGGGTTCTTACCCTCGAGCAGTACTTC	CASSFRVLTLEQYF
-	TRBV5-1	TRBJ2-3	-	TGCGCCAGCAGCTTGCAGGCCCGCACAGATACGCAGTATTTT	CASSLQARTDTQYF
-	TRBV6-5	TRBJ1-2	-	TGTGCCAGCAGCCTCTATGGCTACACCTTC	CASSLYGYTF
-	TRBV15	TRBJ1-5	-	TGTGCCACCAGCGGGCCCCCAGGGAATGGACAGCCCCAGCATTTT	CATSGPPGNGQPQHF
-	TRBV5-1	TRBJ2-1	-	TGCGCCAGCAGCTTCGGGGGAGACTCCTACAATGAGCAGTTCTTC	CASSFGGDSYNEQFF
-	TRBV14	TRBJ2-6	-	TGTGCCAGCAGCCGAGGTGGGGGGGCCAACGTCCTGACTTTC	CASSRGGGANVLTF
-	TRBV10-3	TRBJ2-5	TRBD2	TGTGCCATCAGAAAGACTAGCGGGAGGGGAGAGACCCAGTACTTC	CAIRKTSGRGETQYF
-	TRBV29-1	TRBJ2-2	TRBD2	TGCAGCGTTACCTCGTATGCGGGAGCACACACCGGGGAGCTGTTTTTT	CSVTSYAGAHTGELFF
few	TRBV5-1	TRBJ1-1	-	TGCGCCAGCAGCTTGGAAGGGAGATCTACTGAAGCTTTCTTT	CASSLEGRSTEAFF
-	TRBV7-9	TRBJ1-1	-	TGTGCCAGCAGCTTAACGACAAAATGGACTGAAGCTTTCTTT	CASSLTTKWTEAFF
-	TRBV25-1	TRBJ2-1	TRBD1	TGTGCCAGCAGTGGCGGACAGGGGATAGGCAATGAGCAGTTCTTC	CASSGGQGIGNEQFF
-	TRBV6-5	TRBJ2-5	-	TGTGCCAGCACCCCCAGGGGGGAACAGACCCAGTACTTC	CASTPRGEQTQYF
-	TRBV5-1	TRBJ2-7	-	TGCGCCAGCAGCTTATCCTGGGATGTCGAGCAGTACTTC	CASSLSWDVEQYF
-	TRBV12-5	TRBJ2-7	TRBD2	TGTGCTAGTGGTTTGGATCTCCCGGGACTAAACTCCTACGAGCAGTACTTC	CASGLDLPGLNSYEQYF
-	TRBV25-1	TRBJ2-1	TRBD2	TGTGCCAGCAGTGAATCTCTAGCGGGGTACAATGAGCAGTTCTTC	CASSESLAGYNEQFF
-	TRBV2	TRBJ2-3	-	TGTGCCAGCAGCGGCATAGCTCAGGATACGCAGTATTTT	CASSGIAQDTQYF
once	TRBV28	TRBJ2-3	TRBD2	TGTGCCAGCAGTCCGACTAGCGGGTACTGGGATACGCAGTATTTT	CASSPTSGYWDTQYF
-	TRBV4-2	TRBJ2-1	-	TGTGCCAGCAGCCAAGAGACCAAATACAATGAGCAGTTCTTC	CASSQETKYNEQFF
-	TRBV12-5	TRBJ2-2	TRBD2	TGTGCTAGTGGTTTGGGTCTAGCGGGAGAGGTTGGCACCGGGGAGCTGTTTTTT	CASGLGLAGEVGTGELFF
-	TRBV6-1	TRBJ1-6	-	TGTGCCAGCAAGGTAGAGTCCAATTCACCCCTCCACTTT	CASKVESNSPLHF
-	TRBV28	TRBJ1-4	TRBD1	TGTGCCAGCAGACGACAGGGGTTTGATGAAAAACTGTTTTTT	CASRRQGFDEKLFF
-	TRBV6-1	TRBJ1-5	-	TGTGCCAGCAGTGAAACGTCCAGACAGCCCCAGCATTTT	CASSETSRQPQHF
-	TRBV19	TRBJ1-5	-	TGTGCCAGTAGTAAGGGGGTGTCTGGGTCGAGCAATCAGCCCCAGCATTTT	CASSKGVSGSSNQPQHF
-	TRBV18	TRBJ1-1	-	TGTGCCAGCTCACCAACAGGGAGCACTGAAGCTTTCTTT	CASSPTGSTEAFF
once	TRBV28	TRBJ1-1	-	TGTGCCAGCAGTGACCGGGAGGGCTGGAGCACTGAAGCTTTCTTT	CASSDREGWSTEAFF
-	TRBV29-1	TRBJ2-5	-	TGCAGCGTTGCCGGCGGGTTCCAAGAGACCCAGTACTTC	CSVAGGFQETQYF
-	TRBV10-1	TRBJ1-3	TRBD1	TGCGCCACTAAGGACAGGGGGCCTGGAAACACCATATATTTT	CATKDRGPGNTIYF
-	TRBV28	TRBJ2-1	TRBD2	TGTGCCAGCAGTTCCGTAGCGGGAGACGTCAGACGCAATGAGCAGTTCTTC	CASSSVAGDVRRNEQFF
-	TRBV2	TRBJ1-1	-	TGTGCCAGCAGTGAGGGCTGGGGGGCTTTCTTT	CASSEGWGAFF
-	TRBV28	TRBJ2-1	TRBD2	TGTGCCAGCGGAAGTATCGGGGCAACTAGCGGGTACTACAATGAGCAGTTCTTC	CASGSIGATSGYYNEQFF
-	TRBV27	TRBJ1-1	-	TGTGCCAGCAGTTTTCTTGAGAACACTGAAGCTTTCTTT	CASSFLENTEAFF
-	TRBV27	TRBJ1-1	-	TGTGCCAGCAGTTTAGCGGCTAGGGGTGAAGCTTTCTTT	CASSLAARGEAFF
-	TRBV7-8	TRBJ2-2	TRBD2	TGTGCCAGCACTGTAACTAGCGGCAAGGGGGAGCTGTTTTTT	CASTVTSGKGELFF
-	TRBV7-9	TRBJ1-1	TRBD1	TGTGCCAGCAGCCGAGACAGGGGATATGGGAAAGCTTTCTTT	CASSRDRGYGKAFF
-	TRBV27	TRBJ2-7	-	TGTGCCAGCAGCCTCCGGGGCTCGGACTACGAGCAGTACTTC	CASSLRGSDYEQYF
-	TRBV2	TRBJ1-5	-	TGTGCCAGCAGTGAGTGGTTTCAGAGTAATCAGCCCCAGCATTTT	CASSEWFQSNQPQHF
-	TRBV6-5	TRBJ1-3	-	TGTGCCAGCAGTTCATTCACTGGAAACACCATATATTTT	CASSSFTGNTIYF
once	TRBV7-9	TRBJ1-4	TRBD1	TGTGCCAGCAGCTTAGGGGACAGGGGTGAAAAACTGTTTTTT	CASSLGDRGEKLFF